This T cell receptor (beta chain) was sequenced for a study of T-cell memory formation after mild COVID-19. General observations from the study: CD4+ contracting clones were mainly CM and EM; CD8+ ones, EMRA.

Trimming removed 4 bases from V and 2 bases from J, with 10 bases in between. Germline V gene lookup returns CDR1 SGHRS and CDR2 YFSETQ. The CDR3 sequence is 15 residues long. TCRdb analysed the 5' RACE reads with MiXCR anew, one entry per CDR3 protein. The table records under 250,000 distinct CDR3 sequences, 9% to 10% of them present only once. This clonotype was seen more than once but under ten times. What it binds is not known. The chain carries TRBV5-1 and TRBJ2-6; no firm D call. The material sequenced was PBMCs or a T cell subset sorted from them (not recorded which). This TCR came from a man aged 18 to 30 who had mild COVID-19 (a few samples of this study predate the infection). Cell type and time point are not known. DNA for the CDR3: TGCGCCAGCAGCCCTTGGATAACTGGGGCCAACGTCCTGACTTTC. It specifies CASSPWITGANVLTF.